This entry is about one T cell receptor beta chain. These data belong to a study of OX40 agonist ivuxolimab in advanced cancers. Method: immunoSEQ multiplex PCR; TCRdb's copy keeps in-frame clones and lacks some. The top ten hold roughly 0.31% of the sample, which has about 92,000 clones, over 75% seen once. The CDR3 totals 17 residues. The J segment lost 6 bases and the V segment lost 0 bases, leaving 7 bases of the junction unmatched. Germline CDR1 SGDLS, CDR2 YYNGEE. The TCR was taken from an adult with an advanced solid tumor such as melanoma, head and neck, liver or kidney cancer. The chain links TRBV9 to TRBJ2-3, with 13 bases aligning to TRBD2. The source was CD4+ or CD8+ T cells sorted from blood, collected in a trial of the OX40 agonist ivuxolimab. The CDR3 here is CASSVGTTSGRADTQYF. The CDR3 DNA reads as TGTGCCAGCAGCGTAGGAACTACTAGCGGGAGGGCCGATACGCAGTATTTT.